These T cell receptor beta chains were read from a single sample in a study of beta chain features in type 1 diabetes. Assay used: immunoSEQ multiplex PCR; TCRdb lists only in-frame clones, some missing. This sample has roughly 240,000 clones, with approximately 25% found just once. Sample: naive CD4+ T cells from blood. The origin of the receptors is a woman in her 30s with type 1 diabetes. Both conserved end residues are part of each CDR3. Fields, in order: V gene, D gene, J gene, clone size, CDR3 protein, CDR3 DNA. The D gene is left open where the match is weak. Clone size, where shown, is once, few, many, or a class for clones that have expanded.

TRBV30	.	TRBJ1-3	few	CAWTVSGNTIYF	TGTGCCTGGACAGTCTCTGGAAACACCATATATTTT
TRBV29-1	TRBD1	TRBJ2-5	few	CSVAGDRGRETQYF	TGCAGCGTTGCAGGGGACAGGGGGCGCGAGACCCAGTACTTC
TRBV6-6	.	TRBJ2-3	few	CASGRQITDTQYF	TGTGCCAGCGGACGACAGATCACAGATACGCAGTATTTT
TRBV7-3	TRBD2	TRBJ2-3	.	CASSFVAGGPGDTQYF	TGTGCCAGCAGCTTCGTAGCGGGAGGGCCGGGAGATACGCAGTATTTT
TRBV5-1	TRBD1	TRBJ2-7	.	CASSPDRDTEQYF	TGCGCCAGCAGCCCGGACAGGGATACCGAGCAGTACTTC
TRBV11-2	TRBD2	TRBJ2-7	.	CASRQDYWTSGTYEQYF	TGTGCCAGCAGACAAGATTACTGGACTAGTGGAACCTACGAGCAGTACTTC
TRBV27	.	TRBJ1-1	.	CASSLYSGVNTEAFF	TGTGCCAGCAGTTTATATTCGGGAGTGAACACTGAAGCTTTCTTT
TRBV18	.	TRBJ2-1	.	CASSPTEINVSYNEQFF	TGTGCCAGCTCACCTACGGAGATAAACGTCTCCTACAATGAGCAGTTCTTC
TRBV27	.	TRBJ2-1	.	CASSRQNNEQFF	TGTGCCAGCAGTAGACAAAACAATGAGCAGTTCTTC
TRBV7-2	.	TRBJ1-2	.	CASSSRPKGWGQNYGYTF	TGTGCCAGCAGCTCCCGCCCTAAGGGCTGGGGACAAAACTATGGCTACACCTTC
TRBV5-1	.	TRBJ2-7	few	CASSLSGDGYEQYF	TGCGCCAGCAGCTTGTCAGGGGACGGCTACGAGCAGTACTTC
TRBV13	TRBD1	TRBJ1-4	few	CASSLGISGQGYF	TGTGCCAGCAGCTTAGGAATTAGCGGACAGGGATACTTT
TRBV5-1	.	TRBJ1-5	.	CASSLVPGSNQPQHF	TGCGCCAGCAGCTTGGTGCCGGGTAGCAATCAGCCCCAGCATTTT
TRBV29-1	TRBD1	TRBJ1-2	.	CSADRGGNYGYTF	TGCAGCGCTGACAGGGGTGGTAACTATGGCTACACCTTC
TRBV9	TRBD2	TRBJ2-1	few	CASSVFIGRGYEQFF	TGTGCCAGCAGCGTATTTATCGGGAGGGGCTATGAGCAGTTCTTC
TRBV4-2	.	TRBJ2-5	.	CASSQGVLAGETQYF	TGTGCCAGCAGCCAAGGGGTCCTAGCTGGGGAGACCCAGTACTTC
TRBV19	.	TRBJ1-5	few	CASISSHRRNQPQHF	TGTGCCAGTATCTCCAGTCACAGGCGGAATCAGCCCCAGCATTTT